The present T cell receptor beta chain was sequenced within a study of blood T cell repertoires in COVID-19. Clones were sequenced by immunoSEQ multiplex PCR, and TCRdb holds only the in-frame ones, with some missing. The table shows a few hundred thousand clones, with around 92% occurring only once. The CDR3 extends over 14 amino acids. With 4 bases removed from V and 3 bases from J, the gap between germline ends came to 13 bases. Per the germline V gene, CDR1 is LNHDA and CDR2 is SQIVND (reference sequence). This chain uses TRBV19 with TRBJ2-7; weak D call: TRBD1 (6 bases). Sequencing input: PBMCs or T cells enriched from blood (not recorded which). The receptor was isolated from a woman in her forties or fifties who had been exposed to COVID-19. This chain's CDR3 is CASSKIGQLYEQYF. CDR3 nucleotide sequence: TGTGCCAGTAGTAAAATCGGACAGCTCTACGAGCAGTACTTC.